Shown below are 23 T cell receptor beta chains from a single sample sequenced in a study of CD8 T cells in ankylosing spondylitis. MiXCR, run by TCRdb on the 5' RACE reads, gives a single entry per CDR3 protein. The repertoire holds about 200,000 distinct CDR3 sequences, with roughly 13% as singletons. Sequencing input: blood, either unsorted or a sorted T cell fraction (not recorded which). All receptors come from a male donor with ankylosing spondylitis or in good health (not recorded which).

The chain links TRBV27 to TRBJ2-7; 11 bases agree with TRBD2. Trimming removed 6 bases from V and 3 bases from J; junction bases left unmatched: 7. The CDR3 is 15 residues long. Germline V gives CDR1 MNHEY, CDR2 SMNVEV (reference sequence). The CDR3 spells CASRLAGGIFYEQYF. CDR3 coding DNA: TGTGCCAGCAGGTTAGCGGGGGGGATATTCTACGAGCAGTACTTC.

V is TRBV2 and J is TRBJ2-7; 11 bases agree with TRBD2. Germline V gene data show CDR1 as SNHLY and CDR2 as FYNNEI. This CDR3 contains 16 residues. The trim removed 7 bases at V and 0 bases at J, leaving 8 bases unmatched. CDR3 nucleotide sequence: TGTGCCAGCATTCCTCTAGCGGGGGGCCTCTCCTACGAGCAGTACTTC. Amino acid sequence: CASIPLAGGLSYEQYF.

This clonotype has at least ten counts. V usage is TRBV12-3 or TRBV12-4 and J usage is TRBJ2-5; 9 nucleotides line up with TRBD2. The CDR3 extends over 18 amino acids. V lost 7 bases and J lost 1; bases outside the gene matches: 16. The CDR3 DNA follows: TGTGCCAGCAACGAACCCGGGGCTAGCGGGGTTGGCCAAGAGACCCAGTACTTC. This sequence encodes CASNEPGASGVGQETQYF.

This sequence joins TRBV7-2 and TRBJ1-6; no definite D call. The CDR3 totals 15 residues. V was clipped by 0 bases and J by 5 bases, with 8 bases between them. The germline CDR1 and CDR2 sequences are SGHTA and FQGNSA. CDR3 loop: CASSLAAGNNSPLHF. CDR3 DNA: TGTGCCAGCAGCTTAGCTGCGGGAAATAATTCACCCCTCCACTTT.

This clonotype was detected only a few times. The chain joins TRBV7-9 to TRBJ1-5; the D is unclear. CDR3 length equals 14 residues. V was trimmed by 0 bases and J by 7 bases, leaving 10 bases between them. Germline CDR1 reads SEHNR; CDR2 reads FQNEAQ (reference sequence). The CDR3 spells CASSLAGIGQPQHF. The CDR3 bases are TGTGCCAGCAGCTTAGCAGGGATTGGGCAGCCCCAGCATTTT.

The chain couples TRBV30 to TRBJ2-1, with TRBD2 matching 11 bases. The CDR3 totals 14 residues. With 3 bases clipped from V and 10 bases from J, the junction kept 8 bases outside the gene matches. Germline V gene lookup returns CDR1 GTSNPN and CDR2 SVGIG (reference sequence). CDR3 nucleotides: TGTGCCTGGAGCCTAGCGGGGGGCCACTTCGAGCAGTTCTTC. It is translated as CAWSLAGGHFEQFF.

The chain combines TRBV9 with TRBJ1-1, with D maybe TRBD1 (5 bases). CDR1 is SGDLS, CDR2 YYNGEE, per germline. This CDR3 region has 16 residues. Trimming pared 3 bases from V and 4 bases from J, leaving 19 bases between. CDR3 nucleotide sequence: TGTGCCAGCAGCGCTGGGACCGCACTAACGGGCACTGAAGCTTTCTTT. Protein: CASSAGTALTGTEAFF.

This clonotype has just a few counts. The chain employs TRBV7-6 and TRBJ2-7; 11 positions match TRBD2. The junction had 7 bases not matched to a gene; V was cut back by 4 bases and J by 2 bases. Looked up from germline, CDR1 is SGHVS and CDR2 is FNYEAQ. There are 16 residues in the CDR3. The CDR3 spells CASSSLVAGGTYEQYF. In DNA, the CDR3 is TGTGCCAGCAGCTCCCTGGTAGCGGGAGGGACCTACGAGCAGTACTTC.

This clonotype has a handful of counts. The CDR3 nucleotides are TGTGCCAGCAGTAACTCCGGGACAGGGAGGTCCCACGAGCAGTACTTC. Protein: CASSNSGTGRSHEQYF. This rearrangement joins TRBV11-2 to TRBJ2-7, with TRBD1 identical over 9 bases. CDR3 length: 16 residues. Germline values: CDR1 SGHAT, CDR2 FQNNGV. Losses at the gene ends were 6 bases for V and 5 bases for J; bases not matched to a gene: 14.

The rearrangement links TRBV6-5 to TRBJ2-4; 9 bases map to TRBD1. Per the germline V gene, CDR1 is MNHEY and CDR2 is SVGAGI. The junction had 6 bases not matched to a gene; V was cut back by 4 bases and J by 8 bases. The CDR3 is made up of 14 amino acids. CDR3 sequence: CASSSGQGYDIQYF. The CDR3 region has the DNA TGTGCCAGCAGTTCCGGACAGGGGTATGACATTCAGTACTTC.

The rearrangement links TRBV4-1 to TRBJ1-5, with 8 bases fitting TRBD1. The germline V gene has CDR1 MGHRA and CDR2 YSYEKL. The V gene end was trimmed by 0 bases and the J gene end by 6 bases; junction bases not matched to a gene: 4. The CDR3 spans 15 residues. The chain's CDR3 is CASSQEGQGGQPQHF. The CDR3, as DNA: TGCGCCAGCAGCCAAGAAGGACAGGGAGGTCAGCCCCAGCATTTT.

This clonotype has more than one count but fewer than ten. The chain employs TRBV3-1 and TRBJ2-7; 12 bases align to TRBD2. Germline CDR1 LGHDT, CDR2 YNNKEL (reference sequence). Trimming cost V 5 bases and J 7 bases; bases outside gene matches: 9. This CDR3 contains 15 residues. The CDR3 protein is CASSFRLAGVGEQYF. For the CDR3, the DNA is TGTGCCAGCAGCTTCCGACTAGCGGGAGTTGGTGAGCAGTACTTC.

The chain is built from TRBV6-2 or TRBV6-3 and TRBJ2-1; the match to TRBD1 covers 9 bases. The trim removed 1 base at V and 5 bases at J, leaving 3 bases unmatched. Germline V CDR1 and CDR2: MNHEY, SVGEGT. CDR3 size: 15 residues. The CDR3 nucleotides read TGTGCCAGCAGTTACTGGGACAGGGCGGACAATGAGCAGTTCTTC. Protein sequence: CASSYWDRADNEQFF.

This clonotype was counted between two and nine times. CDR3 protein: CASSQDRTGYNEKLFF. CDR3 nucleotides: TGCGCCAGCAGCCAAGATAGAACAGGGTATAATGAAAAACTGTTTTTT. The V gene is TRBV4-1, the J gene TRBJ1-4; possibly TRBD1 for D (6 bases). Germline CDR1 reads MGHRA; CDR2 reads YSYEKL. V lost 0 bases and J lost 4, with 12 bases in between. The CDR3 runs to 16 residues.

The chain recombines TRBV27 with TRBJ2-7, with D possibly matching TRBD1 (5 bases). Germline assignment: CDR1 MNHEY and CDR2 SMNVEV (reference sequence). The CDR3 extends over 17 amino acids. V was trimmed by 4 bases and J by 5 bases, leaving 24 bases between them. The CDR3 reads CASSSNLQGPWGHEQYF. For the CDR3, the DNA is TGTGCCAGCAGTTCTAACCTCCAAGGTCCATGGGGCCACGAGCAGTACTTC.

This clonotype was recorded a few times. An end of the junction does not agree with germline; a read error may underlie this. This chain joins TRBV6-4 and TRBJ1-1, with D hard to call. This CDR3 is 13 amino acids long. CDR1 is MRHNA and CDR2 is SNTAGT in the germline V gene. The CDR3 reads CASNDGEATEAFF. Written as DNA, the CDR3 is TGTGCCAGCAATGACGGGGAGGCAACTGAAGCTTTCTTT.

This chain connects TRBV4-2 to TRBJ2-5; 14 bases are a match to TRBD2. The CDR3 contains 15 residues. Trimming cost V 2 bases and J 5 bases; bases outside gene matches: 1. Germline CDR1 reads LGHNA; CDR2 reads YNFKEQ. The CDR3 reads CASSQRLAGGETQYF. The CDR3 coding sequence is TGTGCCAGCAGCCAAAGACTAGCGGGGGGGGAGACCCAGTACTTC.

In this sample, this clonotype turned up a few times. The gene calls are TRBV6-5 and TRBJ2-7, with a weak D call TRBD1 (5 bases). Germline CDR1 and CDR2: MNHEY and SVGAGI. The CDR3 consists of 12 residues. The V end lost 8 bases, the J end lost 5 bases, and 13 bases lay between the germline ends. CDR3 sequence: CASWGVRDEQYF. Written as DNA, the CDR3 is TGTGCCAGCTGGGGTGTCAGGGACGAGCAGTACTTC.

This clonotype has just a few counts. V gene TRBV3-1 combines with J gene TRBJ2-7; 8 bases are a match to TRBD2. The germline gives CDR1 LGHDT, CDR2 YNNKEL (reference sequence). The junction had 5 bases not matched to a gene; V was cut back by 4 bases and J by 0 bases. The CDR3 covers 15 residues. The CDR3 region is CASSPFSGTSYEQYF. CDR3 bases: TGTGCCAGCAGCCCATTTAGCGGGACCTCCTACGAGCAGTACTTC.

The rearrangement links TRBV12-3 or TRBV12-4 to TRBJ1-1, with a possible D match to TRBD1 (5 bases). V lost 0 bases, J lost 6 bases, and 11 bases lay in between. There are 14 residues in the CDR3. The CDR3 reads CASSLALGVAEAFF. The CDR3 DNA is TGTGCCAGCAGTTTAGCGTTGGGGGTCGCTGAAGCTTTCTTT.

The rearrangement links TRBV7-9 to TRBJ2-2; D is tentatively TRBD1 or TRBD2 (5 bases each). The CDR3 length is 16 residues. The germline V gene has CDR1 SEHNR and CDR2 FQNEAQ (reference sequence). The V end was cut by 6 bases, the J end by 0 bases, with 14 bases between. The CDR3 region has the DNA TGTGCCAGCAGATTGGGACGGATATCGAACACCGGGGAGCTGTTTTTT. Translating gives CASRLGRISNTGELFF.

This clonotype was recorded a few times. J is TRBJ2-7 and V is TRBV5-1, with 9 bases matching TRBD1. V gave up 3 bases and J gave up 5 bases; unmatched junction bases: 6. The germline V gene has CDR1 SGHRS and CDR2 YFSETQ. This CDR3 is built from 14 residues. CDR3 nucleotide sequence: TGCGCCAGCAGCTCGACAGGGGGTGTGAACGAGCAGTACTTC. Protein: CASSSTGGVNEQYF.

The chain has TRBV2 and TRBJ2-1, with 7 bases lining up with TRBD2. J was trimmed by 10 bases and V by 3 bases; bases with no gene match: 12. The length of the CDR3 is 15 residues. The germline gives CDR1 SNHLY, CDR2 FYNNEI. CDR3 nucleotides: TGTGCCAGCAGTGATTCCGAACTAGCGAGATGGGAGCAGTTCTTC. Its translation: CASSDSELARWEQFF.